This T cell receptor (delta chain) came from a study of γδ T cells in repeated Plasmodium falciparum infection. The overall study: The natural-infection arm compared Malian children under seasonal malaria with matched Australian children.

Flow sorting of PBMC yielded separate Vgamma9/Vdelta2+ and Vdelta2-negative gammadelta T cell populations for bulk repertoire analysis. This clone was observed many times. A far larger clone is a single base away, which makes a read error likely. Other DNA sequences in this sample translate to the same CDR3. Both TRG and TRD chains were sequenced from each sorted sample. TCRdb processed the multiplex PCR reads again with the CATT caller. Here the sample spans around 82,000 delta-chain clones, 1.4% being singletons. The V gene end was trimmed by 0 bases and the J gene end by 4 bases; junction bases not matched to a gene: 15. This CDR3 is built from 17 residues. From germline, CDR1 is TVYSNPD and CDR2 GDNSRS (reference sequence).

Specimen: gamma-delta T cells from blood. The chain links TRDV3 to TRDJ1; TRDD3 aligns across 9 bases. The origin of this receptor is a pool of human donors (malaria-infected and uninfected, not separated). The CDR3 nucleotides read TGTGCCTTTAGTTTCGAGGCGCTGGTACTGGGGGACGATAAACTCATCTTT. Residues: CAFSFEALVLGDDKLIF. Complete variable domain (other parts from reference TRDV3 and TRDJ1): CDKVTQSSPDQTVASGSEVVLLCTYDTVYSNPDLFWYRIRPDYSFQFVFYGDNSRSEGADFTQGRFSVKHILTQKAFHLVISPVRTEDSATYYCAFSFEALVLGDDKLIFGKGTRVTVEP.